This T cell receptor beta chain comes out of a study of T cells in Graves' hyperthyroidism and ophthalmopathy (dated by TCRdb to between 2018 and 2020). Background for the entire study: Peripheral blood samples were taken at initial diagnosis, before any treatment was given. A discovery cohort of around 98 patients, roughly 43 with Graves' ophthalmopathy and roughly 59 with stable Graves' hyperthyroidism, was used to find distinguishing TCR V-J signatures. Whether ophthalmopathy could be predicted prospectively was tested in an independent validation cohort made up of 18 hyperthyroidism patients plus 17 patients who later progressed to ophthalmopathy. The approximately 100 discovery patients were divided at random into training and test sets in a 7:3 ratio. In addition, the study compared T-cell repertoires in thyroid tissue and in blood from over 5 Graves' hyperthyroidism patients. After blood sampling, hyperthyroidism patients were treated with methimazole at a starting dose of 30 mg daily, and ophthalmopathy patients were treated with high-dose intravenous methylprednisolone. The paper describes TCR Vbeta CDR3 sequencing of 140 or so peripheral blood samples, made up of 43 ophthalmopathy patients, roughly 80 hyperthyroidism patients and 17 progressor patients. Broader findings and caveats from the paper: A model built on a 13 V-J signature distinguished ophthalmopathy from stable hyperthyroidism, reaching 87.88% sensitivity and about 81% specificity in cross-validation and 80%/75% in testing. No statistical method was used to fix the sample size in advance, and group allocation was not hidden from the investigators. Most expanded thyroid clonotypes (frequency above 0.001) were also detected in blood, a finding suggesting that blood repertoires may reflect thyroid immune responses. In validation, progression to ophthalmopathy was predicted by the model with more than 65% sensitivity and around 76% specificity, a median of approximately 6.5 months before onset.

A patient counted as having stable Graves' hyperthyroidism if no progression to ophthalmopathy occurred over 18 months of follow-up. Hyperthyroidism patients were newly diagnosed, with disease duration under 2 months, and aged 18 to 65 years. Exclusion was applied to patients with uncontrolled infections, other autoimmune diseases, pregnancy or lactation. Clinical symptoms, serum thyroxine and TRAb, thyroid ultrasound, and orbital computed tomography formed the basis for the diagnoses. Ficoll-Paque density gradient centrifugation was used to isolate PBMCs from 9.5 to 10 ml of fresh peripheral blood. Trizol reagent was used to extract total RNA, and RNA quality was then checked on an Agilent 2100 Bioanalyzer. CDR1 and CDR2, per the germline V gene, are SNHLY and FYNNEI. V loses 9 bases at its end and J loses 3 bases; junction bases beyond the gene matches: 10. From cysteine to phenylalanine, the CDR3 is 14 amino acids long. The entry retains the CDR3 DNA only, 42 bases that are in frame from base 1.

At least ten counts were recorded for this clonotype. The antigen it binds to is not known. Nothing much larger sits one base from this clone, and base qualities are not available. The TCR beta CDR3 regions were amplified from the RNA transcripts. The TCR CDR3 was subjected to a first round of RT-PCR using the HTBI primer set and the Qiagen OneStep RT-PCR kit. Libraries were constructed in a second round of multiplex PCR, after which size selection and purification were performed. Libraries were sequenced paired-end with 100 bp reads on an Illumina HiSeq2000. The original methods were these. SOAPnuke was used to process the raw data, throwing out any read that contained adapters or uncalled bases, had a mean Phred below 15, or lacked an exact constant-primer or identifier match. High-quality paired reads were merged with COPE v1.2.5, and unique nucleotide sequences were defined as clonotypes. MiTCR v1.1 was used to align the clonotypes against IMGT TRBV, TRBD and TRBJ reference segments. The analysis was restricted to V-J combinations with a frequency above 0.0001, which together covered 99.2% of the repertoires. A TCS score was defined as the ratio between F50 (clonal expansion) and ExV (chaos), using BLOSUM62-based TCRdist between CDR3 peptides within each V-J. Welch's t-statistics and random forest reduced around 550 V-J features to some 14, which were used in a naive Bayes classifier (R e1071). TCRdb trimmed the raw reads at Q25, called clones with MiXCR and kept productive beta chains. When rows share a CDR3 protein, they turn into one entry using the most common DNA and genes. The V and J calls shown here were made by TCRdb, not taken from the authors' results. The sample contains fewer than 110,000 distinct CDR3 sequences, 15% to 20% of them found a single time. The ten largest account for about 42% of the sample.

The chain is encoded by TRBV2 joined to TRBJ1-1; 7 of the junction bases match TRBD1. This receptor was taken from a woman between 45 and 65 years old with Graves' hyperthyroidism. The material sequenced was blood. The CDR3 protein: CARTGITPDTEAFF. The nucleotide sequence is TGTGCCAGGACAGGGATTACCCCCGACACTGAAGCTTTCTTT.